The 6 T cell receptor beta chains below were found in one sample sequenced in a study of CD8 T cells in Susac syndrome. Random hexamers served to reverse transcribe roughly 0.5 to 1 ug RNA. TCRdb analysed the immunoSEQ multiplex PCR reads with MiXCR anew, one entry per CDR3 protein. The sample has around 280,000 distinct CDR3 sequences, about 92% seen once. Sequenced: CD4+ T cells from PBMCs. The receptors come from a human donor with multiple sclerosis.

The V and J genes are TRBV5-1 and TRBJ2-7, with 8 bases lining up with TRBD1. The J segment lost 1 base and the V segment lost 4 bases, leaving 7 bases of the junction unmatched. This CDR3 is 15 amino acids long. Germline CDR1 and CDR2: SGHRS and YFSETQ. DNA of the CDR3: TGCGCCAGCAGCCCCAGGGGGCGCGGGTCCTACGAGCAGTACTTC. It codes for CASSPRGRGSYEQYF.

This clonotype was observed once. This rearrangement joins TRBV27 to TRBJ2-7; 11 nucleotides align to TRBD1. V lost 3 bases to trimming and J lost 2 bases; unmatched junction nucleotides: 6. The CDR3 consists of 16 residues. From germline, CDR1 is MNHEY and CDR2 SMNVEV (reference sequence). Here the CDR3 reads CASSFDGTGGTYEQYF. The CDR3 bases are TGTGCCAGCAGTTTCGACGGGACAGGGGGGACCTACGAGCAGTACTTC.

V usage is TRBV5-1 and J usage is TRBJ2-7; possible D gene TRBD1, 5 bases. The CDR3 runs to 15 residues. CDR1 and CDR2 (germline): SGHRS, YFSETQ. Trimming removed 0 bases from V and 3 bases from J, with 13 bases in between. CDR3 DNA: TGCGCCAGCAGCTTGGCCTCGGACACCTACTACGAGCAGTACTTC. This gives the protein CASSLASDTYYEQYF.

The chain is built from TRBV5-1 and TRBJ2-7, with 7 bases matching TRBD2. The trim removed 1 base at V and 6 bases at J, leaving 10 bases unmatched. Germline V lookup: CDR1 SGHRS, CDR2 YFSETQ. The CDR3 runs 15 residues. The CDR3: CASSLNPGGWSEQYF. The DNA for the CDR3 is TGCGCCAGCAGCTTGAATCCGGGGGGTTGGAGCGAGCAGTACTTC.

V usage is TRBV12-3 or TRBV12-4 and J usage is TRBJ2-7; D is possibly TRBD1 or TRBD2 (5 bases each). V was pared by 7 bases and J by 0 bases, with 16 bases between. The CDR3 contains 15 residues. The CDR3 nucleotides read TGTGCCAGCACTTCCGGGACGGAGGCCTCCTACGAGCAGTACTTC. Protein product: CASTSGTEASYEQYF.

Only one count was recorded for this clonotype. The chain links TRBV12-5 to TRBJ2-1, with a tentative D call TRBD1 (7 bases). CDR1 LGHNT and CDR2 FRNRAP come from the germline V gene. CDR3 length: 15 residues. Trimming pared 7 bases from V and 4 bases from J, leaving 17 bases between. CDR3 sequence (DNA): TGTGCTAGTGCCCCGCAGGGGGGCCGGTACAATGAGCAGTTCTTC. Amino acid sequence: CASAPQGGRYNEQFF.